The entry below describes one TCR beta chain. The PCR ran on 60 Vbeta and 13 Jbeta primers. Using immunoSEQ multiplex PCR, the repertoire was profiled, and TCRdb retains in-frame clones only, with some absent. Altogether around 100,000 clones are present, over 70% being singletons, with the ten largest covering around 4.2%. This sample was taken from a study of cytomegalovirus exposure and HLA in healthy donors. The CDR3 is 17 residues long. Per germline, CDR1 SGHTA and CDR2 FQGNSA. V was pared by 1 base and J by 1 base, with 9 bases of the junction left unmatched. Input material: PBMCs. The origin of this receptor is a woman aged 40 to 50 in good health and CMV-seropositive. The chain uses TRBV7-2 and TRBJ2-7, with 8 positions matching TRBD1. The CDR3 protein is CASSLVGTGLTSYEQYF. The CDR3 nucleotides are TGTGCCAGCAGCTTAGTGGGGACAGGCCTAACATCCTACGAGCAGTACTTC.